The clone carrying this TCR beta chain showed up just a few times. This entry is derived from a study of T cells in Graves' hyperthyroidism and ophthalmopathy. The TCR beta CDR3 regions underwent amplification using RNA transcripts as the source. Primed by the HTBI set, a first-round RT-PCR was run on the TCR CDR3. TCRdb re-derived calls from the multiplex PCR reads in MiXCR, one entry per CDR3 protein. The sample has 750,000 to 950,000 distinct CDR3 sequences; 35% to 40% are singletons. The TCR sequence derives from a man younger than 35 with Graves' hyperthyroidism. The sequenced material came from blood.

Written as DNA, the CDR3 is TGTGCCAGCAGGGCGGGAGGGCCATACGAGCAGTACTTC. This encodes CASRAGGPYEQYF. The chain couples TRBV27 to TRBJ2-7; 9 nucleotides match TRBD2. The CDR3 length is 13 residues. Trimming removed 6 bases from V and 4 bases from J; junction bases left unmatched: 4. In germline, CDR1 is MNHEY, CDR2 SMNVEV (reference sequence).